This paragraph reports one T cell receptor beta chain. Its target antigen remains unknown. Nothing much larger sits one base from this clone, and base qualities are not available. In light of the paper, this sample's time point label describes: cycle 1 day 1 (C1D1), immediately before nivolumab initiation. Every trial patient had relapsed following autologous stem cell transplantation, and prior brentuximab vedotin exposure was what differed among cohorts A, B and C. A total of around 60 patients with relapsed/refractory classical Hodgkin lymphoma made up the trial cohort, and each patient's best overall response was complete response, partial response or progressive disease. Trial patients were treated with single-agent nivolumab in the multi-cohort phase II CheckMate 205 trial. An independent review committee assessed best overall response by applying the 2007 International Working Group response criteria. Trial PBMCs were obtained immediately prior to nivolumab initiation (C1D1) and on therapy at cycle 2 day 1 and cycle 4 day 1. Peripheral blood was collected in 8 mL Vacutainer Cell Preparation Tubes, from which PBMCs were isolated by centrifugation and then cryopreserved.

Sequences SGHNT (CDR1) and YYREEE (CDR2) are obtained from the germline V gene (reference sequence). Reading from cysteine to phenylalanine, the CDR3 counts 15 amino acids. Only the CDR3 region is kept as DNA, spanning 45 bases read in frame from base 1. Germline trimming: 4 bases from V, 9 bases from J; junction bases outside gene matches: 9. These data come from a study of PD-1 blockade in classical Hodgkin lymphoma (dated by TCRdb to about 2020). Regarding the complete study: Nivolumab dosing was 3 mg/kg intravenously every 2 weeks, continuing until either disease progression or unacceptable toxicity. The study used TCR beta sequencing and CyTOF to define a peripheral blood immune signature of response to PD-1 blockade in classical Hodgkin lymphoma. Results and caveats for the whole study, not just this receptor: Baseline TCR diversity was reported as lower in newly diagnosed patients than in healthy donors, and lower still in relapsed/refractory patients. The study covered only a single clinical trial cohort, and the causes of the repertoire differences, possibly disease activity or prior therapy, were still not defined. Trial patients with a complete response had baseline diversity similar to that of newly diagnosed patients, while partial responders and progressors had significantly lower diversity. Diversity was lower in patients who began nivolumab less than 1 year after ASCT, so these patients were left out of later analyses to avoid confounding by immune reconstitution. A significant rise by C4D1 was seen in CD4+ but not CD8+ TCR diversity (p=0.0027 vs p=0.16), with the rise being most apparent in complete responders (p=0.02).

The Qiagen DNeasy kit was used to extract genomic DNA from unsorted PBMCs and from the negatively selected CD4+ and CD8+ fractions. TCR beta CDR3 regions were subjected to amplification by immunoSEQ multiplex PCR with primers that anneal to V and J segments. A synthetic immune receptor repertoire was used to minimize amplification bias, and remaining bias was computationally removed after sequencing. On the study's bioinformatics: Custom Python scripts were used to quantify repertoire diversity as the Shannon entropy index. Unsorted, CD4+ and CD8+ repertoires were analyzed separately, except for combined analyses in which CD4+ and CD8+ sequences were merged in silico. A clone was considered expanded if an increase in frequency of at least 2-fold after treatment relative to C1D1 was found, and a pseudocount of 0.5 was applied to clones undetected at baseline. Singleton clones were defined as clones with 0 or 1 copy at C1D1, and non-singleton clones were defined as clones with 2 or more copies. Clones expanded in unsorted samples were assigned a CD4+, CD8+ or unknown annotation through matching of protein sequences in sorted samples from the same patient. Wilcoxon tests on paired samples were used to test changes in diversity from C1D1 to C4D1. This immuneACCESS table, as held by TCRdb, lists in-frame sequences with V and J called but not all clones. Of the missing ones, under half trace to an unresolved V gene in checked studies; the others have no known cause. That table furnishes V, J and clone size, whereas the DNA furnished D and trimming. This sample has nearly 100,000 clones in its table, and 75% to 90% of those were observed once. In total, the top ten clones hold 10% to 15% of the sample.

This sample comprised peripheral blood mononuclear cells (PBMCs), obtained at baseline. The TCR sequence derives from a human donor with classical Hodgkin lymphoma. The rearrangement joined TRBV5-4 to TRBJ2-3; TRBD2 lines up with 12 middle nucleotides. The DNA sequence is TGTGCCAGCAGCCCCGGGACTAGCGGGTTCCAAACGCAGTATTTT. Its translation is CASSPGTSGFQTQYF.